This T cell receptor (beta chain) was identified in a study of cytomegalovirus exposure and HLA in healthy donors (TCRdb year 2017). For context, the study as a whole: According to an earlier analysis of several hundred of the donors, about 190 million T cells yielded approximately 120 million unique TCR beta sequences and approximately 300 Gb of sequence data. About 330 gigabases of sequencing data and around 90 million unique TCR sequences made up an early release that covered over 550 HLA-typed donors. The genetic ancestry cluster associated with self-reported Caucasian donors included around four fifths of the 300 to 400 genotyped donors. The aim of the study was to test whether cataloging public T cell receptors could identify signatures of past pathogen exposure. The study used immunosequencing to profile the T cell repertoires of under 700 subjects and linked those repertoires to cytomegalovirus serostatus. Besides the first cohort of around 670 subjects, a separate validation cohort made up of over 95 different subjects was used. The study combined high-throughput TCR immunosequencing, statistical association of individual TCRs with disease status, and machine learning to predict cytomegalovirus infection status. A later analysis re-analyzed previously published TCR beta repertoires from 550 to 700 donors and added high-resolution HLA genotyping to study TCR occurrence patterns. Rather than using new phenotypic data, the later analysis identified candidate immune exposures from TCR beta sequences and from how often those sequences occurred across donors. In an earlier analysis of a few hundred of the donors, high-throughput TCR beta sequencing was used to judge whether each TCR beta V gene segment behaved as functional or pseudogenic. Donor age, sex, ethnicity and CMV serostatus were compiled alongside the repertoire data. Genome-wide SNP genotypes for about 65% of the roughly 670 donors were used in a later genetic analysis, which treated that subset as a discovery cohort. Every discovery cohort repertoire had been produced on one sequencing platform. Both class I and class II loci were covered by HLA typing, at four-digit resolution. Typing coverage varied by locus: roughly 620-640 donors for A, B, C, DRB1 and DQB1; approximately 500 for DQA1; 606 for DPA1; approximately 470 for DPB1. Roughly five DR-DQ haplotypes were handled as single units for association and clustering because linkage in the cohort was strong. Among some 410 genotyped donors of the cohort, an average of around 240,000 unique TCR beta nucleotide sequences were sequenced per donor, approximately 20% of them non-productive.

What the authors observed across the whole study: An association between a missense DCLRE1C variant and V-gene and J-gene trimming of TCR beta chains was found in a later genetic analysis and replicated in an independent cohort. The 87-base-pair reads could not distinguish some IMGT-functional V segments, including TRBV6-2 and TRBV6-3, so those segments were excluded. A further reported finding was that TCR beta sequences accurately predicted the HLA-A and HLA-B alleles for most subjects in the first cohort. The classifier was reported to diagnose cytomegalovirus status with high specificity and sensitivity in both the original and validation cohorts. A later analysis found that most CMV-associated TCR beta chains appeared HLA-restricted, with HLA associations seemingly driven largely by CMV exposure. A cluster of highly shared sequence variants was judged likely to represent a technical artifact of the sequencing pipeline. Across donors, most TCR sequences were observed very rarely, whereas some public TCRs were present in many individuals. Because some donors lacked HLA typing at each locus, the association tests relied only on the typed subset. It was suggested by the authors that the approach could potentially be generalized to other disease states and immunological phenotypes. Sequencing depth was assumed to be roughly uniform across donors in the presence/absence analyses, though that assumption may not hold. The earlier analysis of a few hundred of the donors excluded 15 to 20 rarely observed V segments, including chromosome 9 orphons, because counts were too low. When HLA alleles, especially DR and DQ, strongly co-occurred, TCR associations were difficult to assign to individual alleles. A later analysis reported that several top co-occurrence clusters appeared linked to parvovirus B19, influenza, CMV and Epstein-Barr virus. This cohort had only TCR beta chains sequenced, and the lack of alpha or paired-chain data limited which features could be detected. In vitro tests confirmed that a few of the cytomegalovirus-associated TCR beta chains recognize cytomegalovirus antigens. In an earlier analysis of over 550 of the donors, most TCR beta V segments were observed in productive rearrangements about 87% or about 30% of the time, broadly matching IMGT annotations. Correlated functional status among segregating V segments might reflect linkage disequilibrium, but an unknown experimental factor could not be ruled out. A later analysis associated 17,000 or so TCR beta sequences with specific HLA alleles at a false discovery rate of 0.05. A later analysis found that TCR association rates varied across HLA loci, with DRB1 alleles showing the most associated TCRs and HLA-C alleles the fewest. Compared with the approximately 700-donor mean, donors in an Asian-associated ancestry cluster had fewer N-insertions in productive TCRs, according to a later genetic analysis. Compared with equally common non-associated chains, HLA-associated TCR beta chains in a later analysis were more clonally expanded and had lower generation probabilities. The only immune exposure information available for the cohort was CMV serostatus. A total of fewer than 200 TCR beta chains were listed by the study as associated with cytomegalovirus.

Regarding this clone: Its specific antigen is unknown.

From the germline V gene, CDR1 is SGHNT and CDR2 is YENEEA. The CDR3 goes from the cysteine to the phenylalanine over 13 residues. This entry keeps only the CDR3 DNA: 39 bases, framed from base 1. The junction carries 12 bases between V and J, which are trimmed by 5 bases and 6 bases respectively. Library method: the immunoSEQ multiplex PCR assay. A mixture of 60 forward primers for TCR Vbeta segments and 13 reverse primers for TCR Jbeta segments was used in the multiplex PCR. The CDR3 region of rearranged TCR beta genes was amplified from genomic DNA with a multiplex PCR assay. The amplified TCR beta libraries were sequenced on the Illumina HiSeq System as 87-base-pair reads. From the authors' description of their analysis: In a later analysis, tens of millions of unique TCR beta chains were counted across the approximately 640 repertoires, and approximately 9.9 million of these chains were shared by at least two donors. Raw reads were error-corrected and collapsed into unique sequences by a nearest-neighbor algorithm in which closely related sequences were merged to remove PCR and sequencing errors. To assign V, D and J gene segments, CDR3 sequences were aligned to IMGT reference sequences. For a sequence to be retained, at least a six-nucleotide match to both a V gene segment and a J gene segment was required. A rearrangement counted as productive if the CDR3 had no stop codons and remained in frame with V and J, and every other rearrangement counted as non-productive. Following IMGT convention, CDR3 was defined as the stretch from the second conserved V-encoded cysteine up to the conserved J-encoded phenylalanine. Sequences without an unambiguous match to a single V gene segment were excluded from the earlier analysis of a few hundred of the donors. In an earlier analysis of 587 of the donors, a V segment was called functional when productive rearrangements were above 56.7%, and segregating when the standard deviation between donors exceeded 5%. To diagnose cytomegalovirus status from the catalog of TCR beta chain sequences, a statistical classification framework was built. A later analysis assigned V and J genes by comparing TCR nucleotide sequences with IMGT/GENE-DB human TR gene sequences. A later analysis assigned CDR3 sequences and most-parsimonious VDJ recombination scenarios with the TCRdist pipeline. In a later analysis, each TCR beta chain was defined by its CDR3 amino acid sequence together with its V-gene family, and reads without a unique V-gene family were excluded. In a later analysis, 550 to 650 highly shared, low-generation-probability nucleotide sequences were removed to address suspected cross-contamination and a sequencing artifact. In a later analysis, a clonal expansion index for each public chain was calculated from normalized within-repertoire ranks of inferred template counts. In a later analysis, generation probabilities were computed with a VDJ recombination model fitted to out-of-frame rearrangements, and the resulting probabilities were checked against IGoR. In a later analysis, hypergeometric tests were used to score TCR-TCR, TCR-HLA and TCR-CMV co-occurrence, with a repertoire-size bias correction applied to TCR pairs. False discovery rates were estimated in a later analysis by permuting HLA or CMV assignments 20 times. In a later analysis, co-occurring TCRs were grouped using DBSCAN, with TCRdist sequence similarity added in when clustering inside HLA-allele-positive subsets. For co-occurrence clustering, repertoires with fewer than 30,000 or more than 120,000 public chains were excluded, along with 4 to 6 repertoires with anomalous nucleotide sharing. TCRdb took this table from immuneACCESS and kept in-frame rearrangements with V and J called. Such tables lack part of the clones; where checked against another copy, unresolved V genes explain under half of the gap, and the rest is unexplained. The D gene and trimming were derived from the DNA, and the V and J assignments and clone size from that table. This sample's table lists 130,000 to 150,000 clones. About 2.5% of the sample belongs to the ten largest clones.

In total, just over 650 healthy bone marrow donors made up the cohort. All cohort members were sampled while nominally healthy, although unrecorded immune exposures were likely present. The donor tested CMV seronegative, placing the donor among the 350 or so seronegative members of the cohort. Each donor provided a peripheral blood sample, and peripheral blood mononuclear cells were used for TCR beta sequencing. The Qiagen DNeasy Blood Extraction Kit was used to extract genomic DNA from the blood cell samples. The chain uses TRBV11-3 and TRBJ2-3; the D gene is perhaps TRBD2, from 6 matching bases. This TCR derives from a man in his forties in good health and CMV-seronegative. Sample: PBMCs. CDR3 reads: CASSPGGADTQYF. The nucleotide sequence is given as TGTGCCAGCAGCCCGGGCGGGGCGGATACGCAGTATTTT.